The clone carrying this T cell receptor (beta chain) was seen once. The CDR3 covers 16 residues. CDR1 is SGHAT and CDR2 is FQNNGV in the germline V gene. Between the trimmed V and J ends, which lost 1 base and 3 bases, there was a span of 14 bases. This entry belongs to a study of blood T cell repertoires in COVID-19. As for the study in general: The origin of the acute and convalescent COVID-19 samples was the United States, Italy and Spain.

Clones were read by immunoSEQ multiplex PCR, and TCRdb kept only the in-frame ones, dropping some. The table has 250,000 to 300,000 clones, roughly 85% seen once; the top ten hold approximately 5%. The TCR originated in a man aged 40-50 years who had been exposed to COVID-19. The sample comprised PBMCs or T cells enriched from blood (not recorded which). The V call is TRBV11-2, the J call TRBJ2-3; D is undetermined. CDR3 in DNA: TGTGCCAGCAGCTTAGGTCAGTCACCCCAAACAGATACGCAGTATTTT. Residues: CASSLGQSPQTDTQYF.